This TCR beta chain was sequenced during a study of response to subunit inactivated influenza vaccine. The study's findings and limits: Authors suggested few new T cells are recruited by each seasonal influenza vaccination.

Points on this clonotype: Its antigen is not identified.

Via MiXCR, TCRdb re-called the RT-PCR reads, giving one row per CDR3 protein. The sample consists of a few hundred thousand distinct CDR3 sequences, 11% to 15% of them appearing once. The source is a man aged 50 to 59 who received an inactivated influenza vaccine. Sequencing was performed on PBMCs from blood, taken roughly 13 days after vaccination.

The CDR3 reads CSARATGWKTGELFF. The CDR3 coding sequence is TGCAGTGCTAGAGCTACAGGGTGGAAGACCGGGGAGCTGTTTTTT. The rearrangement joins TRBV20-1 to TRBJ2-2; a possible D gene is TRBD1 (6 bases). V was trimmed by 1 base and J by 5 bases, leaving 14 bases between them. This CDR3 comprises 15 residues. Looked up from germline, CDR1 is DFQATT and CDR2 is SNEGSKA (reference sequence).